The following is a TCR beta chain sequence with its context. The antigen this receptor binds is unknown. Nothing much larger sits one base from this clone, and base qualities are not available. The immunoSEQ Assay, a bias-controlled multiplex PCR, was used to amplify TCRbeta CDR3 regions from genomic DNA. The original methods were these. Within the assay, amplification of reference gene primers was used to estimate how many nucleated cells each sample contained. To quantify the absolute abundance of each unique TCRbeta CDR3 rearrangement, sequence reads were collapsed and filtered. For each sample, productive Simpson clonality was calculated as the square root of Simpson's diversity index over productive rearrangements. TCRdb re-hosts the immuneACCESS table, in-frame sequences only. Its copies lack some clones; in the studies checked, an unresolved V gene accounts for under half of them, and the cause for the rest is not known. V, J and clone size are taken as reported in that table, and D and trimming were inferred from the DNA itself. This sample lists 270,000 or so clones; approximately 77% were detected once. Clones ranked in the top ten supply roughly 3.1% of the sample.

The collaborating institutions used their own protocols to collect whole blood in K2EDTA tubes. For TCRbeta analysis, collaborator samples were shipped as frozen whole blood, as isolated PBMCs, or as DNA extracted from either sample type. This entry is derived from a study of blood T cell repertoires in COVID-19 (dated by TCRdb to between 2020 and 2021). Broadly, across the study: Collaborator samples came from the United States, Italy and Spain and covered acute and convalescent phases of COVID-19. Deeply sampled blood TCRbeta repertoires from subjects exposed to, actively infected with, or recovered from COVID-19 were included in the dataset. The prospective study material was composed of cDNA or gDNA derived from T cells, B-cell-depleted T cells, or PBMCs. The samples were drawn from the first 160 participants of the ongoing ImmuneRACE study and from 950 to 1,500 subjects provided by 6 global collaborators. The repertoires were released in a freely available public database meant as a resource for research on the immune response to SARS-CoV-2. A de-identified subject ID, COVID-19 status, age in years and sex were almost always included in the sample metadata. Where HLA class I and class II types were available, the types were taken from metadata supplied by the sample provider, not from assay-based typing.

The study at large found these results: The quantity of clinical and demographic metadata differed by source and by participant and was supplied without curation.

Reading from cysteine to phenylalanine, the CDR3 counts 15 amino acids. The kept DNA is CDR3 alone, 45 bases in frame from the first base. V has 3 bases trimmed and J has 7 bases trimmed; junction bases matching no gene number 4. As encoded in the germline V gene, CDR1 is SGDLS while CDR2 is YYNGEE. Sequencing was performed on peripheral blood. The chain was built from TRBV9 and TRBJ2-1; the central 13 bases match TRBD2. This TCR came from a woman aged 18 to 35 with acute or convalescent COVID-19. The nucleotide sequence reads TGTGCCAGCAGCGCTACTAGCGGGGGGGGAAATGAGCAGTTCTTC. It is translated as CASSATSGGGNEQFF.